This T cell receptor (beta chain) is from a study of blood T cells in healthy people across ages. Overall study findings and caveats: Per million T cells, the diversity of TCR beta decreased roughly linearly as age advanced.

With 3 bases clipped from V and 4 bases from J, the junction kept 2 bases outside the gene matches. The CDR3 is made up of 14 amino acids. Comments on this clonotype: Its target is unknown.

Isolating PBMCs gave at least 7 million of these cells per sample. Next came a second PCR, run for about 7 to 11 cycles, which used a sample-barcoded 5' primer along with a J-beta primer mix. TCRdb fed the 5' RACE reads into MiXCR, producing one record per CDR3 protein. The table records around 1,100,000 distinct CDR3 sequences, around two fifths of them present only once. Sequenced: blood. This clonotype was obtained from a man aged 18 to 35 in good health. The chain links TRBV12-3 or TRBV12-4 to TRBJ2-3; 9 bases align to TRBD2. CDR3 DNA: TGTGCCAGCAGTTTCCGCGGGGGGGCAGATACGCAGTATTTT. Translated: CASSFRGGADTQYF.